This T cell receptor beta chain was observed in a study of HIV-infected patients and healthy controls (dated by TCRdb to 2013 to 2014). This clonotype was counted ten times or more. Its antigen remains unidentified. There are no base qualities to consult, and no much larger clone falls within one base. Including the terminal cysteine and phenylalanine, the CDR3 comprises 15 residues. The kept DNA is CDR3 alone, 45 bases in frame from the first base. Germline trimming amounts to 4 bases on V and 5 bases on J, with 4 as the count of junction bases outside the gene matches. CDR1 SEHNR and CDR2 FQNEAQ are derived from the germline V gene (reference sequence). Receptors were amplified or captured by 5' RACE. The sequencing machine was an Illumina MiSeq. TCRdb took the public reads, trimmed them with fastp at Q25, ran MiXCR for clone calling and kept in-frame beta chains. Entries that share a CDR3 protein sequence are merged under the most common genes and DNA. This sample gives tens of thousands of distinct CDR3 sequences in total; approximately 15% of them show up just once. In total, the top ten clones hold 5.5% to 7% of the sample.

The sequenced sample was CD4+ T cells from blood. The V and J segments used are TRBV7-9 and TRBJ2-3, and TRBD2 matches 12 of the central bases. The source is a human donor in good health. The nucleotide sequence is TGTGCCAGCAGCTCCGGACTAGCGGGGATAGATACGCAGTATTTT. The resulting protein is CASSSGLAGIDTQYF.